This TCR beta chain was found in a study of T cell responses to AZD1222 COVID-19 vaccine (dated by TCRdb to the early 2020s). Regarding the research as a whole: A total of 230 to 250 trial participants underwent TCR sequencing, of whom 207 had received two doses of AZD1222 and around 25 had received two doses of the MenACWY control vaccine. Trial participants were enrolled by age into 18-55, 56-69 and 70-plus year subgroups, with roughly 150, 30 and 60 TCR-sequenced participants respectively.

The investigation overall reported the following: Reportedly, close to half of the unique spike-specific TCRs recognized epitopes lying outside the regions that are mutated in the B.1.351 and B.1.1.7 variants. No day 14 peak-response samples were available, so repertoires were characterized only after the peak T cell response. Conclusions about previously exposed vaccinees are limited, since just 6 or 7 AZD1222 recipients were seropositive for SARS-CoV-2 at baseline. The 56-69-year group was small, and its depth increase did not reach significance, likely because of low power. After two AZD1222 doses, both the breadth and the depth of spike-specific TCRs were significantly higher than at day 0 and than in MenACWY recipients. CD4 TCRs associated with the vaccine covered the entire spike protein, and the dominant responses were in regions 160-218 and 743-854. Participants were mostly white British and included more females than males, and it was suggested by the authors that clonal diversity may have been underestimated.

V is pared back by 0 bases and J by 8 bases, with 14 bases lying between the germline termini. CDR1 and CDR2, per the germline V gene, are SGDLS and YYNGEE. The CDR3 runs 14 amino acids, cysteine and phenylalanine included. Only the CDR3 portion is preserved as DNA: 42 bases, with reading frame beginning at the first base. The CDR3 regions of human TCRbeta chains were analyzed by immunosequencing. Per the source publication's procedure: TCRs in the repertoires were matched against a reference library of SARS-CoV-2-specific TCRs that had been generated with the MIRA antigen-specificity platform. Breadth was defined as the fraction of unique TCRs that were SARS-CoV-2-associated. Depth was defined as the fraction of total T cells that were SARS-CoV-2-associated. Using the MIRA data, each spike-specific TCR was mapped to the spike region that the TCR reacts to and placed in a CD4 or CD8 class. Log10-transformed breadth and depth values were compared by one-way ANOVA with Sidak's multiple comparisons tests. Entries here come from immuneACCESS through TCRdb and include only in-frame sequences with V and J called. Some clones fail to appear in such tables; in the studies checked, an unresolved V gene covers under half of the shortfall, and the cause of the remainder is unknown. V and J calls and clone size are as listed in that table; D and trimming were resolved from the DNA. The sample includes approximately 170,000 clones, with almost 90% observed a single time. Around a tenth of the sample goes to the ten largest clones.

Comments on this clone: The antigen this receptor binds is unknown. Base qualities are not at hand, and no much larger clone is one base apart.

According to the study, the label for this sample's time point signals: about 28 days (+/-7) after the second vaccine dose. AZD1222 recipients given second doses at about 4 weeks or at about 12 weeks were pooled, since spike-specific TCR depth and breadth were not found to differ between the two schedules. Vaccinee samples were obtained from the UK trials COV001 and COV002, which included a single-blind randomized controlled phase 2/3 trial of AZD1222 (ChAdOx1 nCoV-19) in healthy adults. Trial participant PBMC samples were collected at day 0 and day 28 after the second dose for TCRbeta chain sequencing.

The rearrangement joined TRBV9 to TRBJ1-1, with no reliable assignment of the D segment. The sequence derives from an adult who received the AZD1222 COVID-19 vaccine. The sample consisted of peripheral blood, taken 28 days after the second AZD1222 dose. CDR3 reads: CASSVVTGISEAFF. Here is the DNA: TGTGCCAGCAGCGTAGTAACTGGCATCTCGGAAGCTTTCTTT.